One and the same sample provided the 15 T cell receptor beta chains below, sequenced in a study of cytomegalovirus exposure and HLA in healthy donors. Repertoires were generated with immunoSEQ multiplex PCR, while TCRdb's copy carries only in-frame clones and drops some. The sample has approximately 41,000 clones; about 93% are singletons. The specimen sequenced was PBMCs. These receptors were obtained from a man between 18 and 29 years old in good health and CMV-seronegative.

The chain links TRBV5-8 to TRBJ1-5; 10 bases are a match to TRBD1. This CDR3 spans 14 amino acids. CDR1 and CDR2 from the germline V gene are SGHTS and YDEGEE. The V gene end was trimmed by 4 bases and the J gene end by 11 bases; junction bases not matched to a gene: 9. CDR3 coding DNA: TGTGCCAGCAGCAGGGGACAGGGGCAATCTTCCCAGCATTTT. Translating gives CASSRGQGQSSQHF.

This chain links TRBV19 with TRBJ1-1; D gene unclear. V lost 3 bases and J 2 bases, leaving 10 bases between the germline ends. Germline CDR1 LNHDA, CDR2 SQIVND (reference sequence). CDR3 size: 14 residues. CDR3 residues: CASSIPGRNTEAFF. The CDR3 region has the DNA TGTGCCAGTAGTATCCCTGGCAGAAACACTGAAGCTTTCTTT.

The rearrangement links TRBV11-2 to TRBJ1-6; 8 bases line up with TRBD1. Germline CDR1 SGHAT, CDR2 FQNNGV. Unmatched junction bases numbered 2, after V lost 3 bases and J lost 7 bases. The CDR3 totals 14 residues. Here the CDR3 reads CASSLQGANSPLHF. DNA of the CDR3: TGTGCCAGCAGCTTGCAGGGGGCAAATTCACCCCTCCACTTT. Looking up the rest from reference TRBV11-2 and TRBJ1-6 gives the full variable domain: EAGVAQSPRYKIIEKRQSVAFWCNPISGHATLYWYQQILGQGPKLLIQFQNNGVVDDSQLPKDRFSAERLKGVDSTLKIQPAKLEDSAVYLCASSLQGANSPLHFGNGTRLTVT.

This chain joins TRBV19 and TRBJ1-5, with TRBD1 identical over 8 bases. TRBJ2-3 explains the end of the DNA better; the J call may be wrong. The germline gives CDR1 LNHDA, CDR2 SQIVND (reference sequence). CDR3 length equals 14 residues. CDR3: CATTGTGHNQPQYF. The CDR3 DNA sequence: TGTGCCACAACCGGGACAGGACACAATCAGCCCCAGTATTTT.

The chain couples TRBV5-6 to TRBJ2-1; no definite D call. CDR1 and CDR2 (germline): SGHDT, YYEEEE. The CDR3 covers 15 residues. V lost 8 bases to trimming and J lost 1 base, with 16 bases between them. CDR3 sequence: CASCRLVESYNEQFF. In nucleotides, the CDR3 is TGTGCCAGTTGCCGTTTAGTAGAGTCCTACAATGAGCAGTTCTTC.

CDR3 residues: CASGITTYEQYF. CDR3 bases: TGTGCCAGCGGTATTACTACCTACGAGCAGTACTTC. The chain employs TRBV25-1 and TRBJ2-7; no clear D. The CDR3 covers 12 residues. The V and J ends lost 8 bases and 2 bases respectively, with 10 bases between them. The germline gives CDR1 MGHDK, CDR2 SYGVNS.

The V and J genes are TRBV7-9 and TRBJ2-4; D perhaps matches TRBD2 (5 bases). The V and J ends lost 5 bases and 0 bases respectively, with 20 bases between them. Germline CDR1 and CDR2: SEHNR and FQNEAQ (reference sequence). This CDR3 contains 18 residues. The CDR3: CASSPKRISASAKNIQYF. The CDR3 DNA follows: TGTGCCAGCAGCCCCAAGCGGATTTCGGCCTCAGCCAAAAACATTCAGTACTTC.

This chain links TRBV5-1 with TRBJ2-1; TRBD1 matches at 12 bases. With V trimmed by 4 bases and J by 8 bases, 13 bases remained unmatched. From germline, CDR1 is SGHRS and CDR2 YFSETQ. The CDR3 is 17 residues long. The CDR3 sequence: CASSPHLRDRGRDEQFF. The CDR3 coding sequence is TGCGCCAGCAGCCCACACCTCCGGGACAGGGGGCGGGATGAGCAGTTCTTC. The whole variable domain, filled in from reference TRBV5-1 and TRBJ2-1, reads KAGVTQTPRYLIKTRGQQVTLSCSPISGHRSVSWYQQTPGQGLQFLFEYFSETQRNKGNFPGRFSGRQFSNSRSEMNVSTLELGDSALYLCASSPHLRDRGRDEQFFGPGTRLTVL.

Only one count was recorded for this clone. The chain uses TRBV28 and TRBJ2-3; D not certain. CDR3 size: 10 residues. Per the germline V gene, CDR1 is MDHEN and CDR2 is SYDVKM. Deletions cut 8 bases from V and 5 bases from J, with 5 bases between. CDR3 in amino acids: CASGRDTQYF. The CDR3 nucleotides are TGTGCCAGCGGGCGAGATACGCAGTATTTT.

In DNA, the CDR3 is TGTGCCAGCAGCTTAAAGGGGGGGGTTAGAGCCTACAATGAGCAGTTCTTC. Amino acids: CASSLKGGVRAYNEQFF. The chain recombines TRBV11-2 with TRBJ2-1; TRBD2 might be the D (7 bases). The CDR3 consists of 17 residues. The germline V gene encodes CDR1 SGHAT and CDR2 FQNNGV. V lost 2 bases, J lost 2 bases, and 16 bases lay in between.

The chain employs TRBV30 and TRBJ2-1; D is unresolved. Germline V gene sequence: CDR1 GTSNPN, CDR2 SVGIG (reference sequence). This CDR3 has 11 residues. V dropped 1 base and J dropped 7 bases, with 5 bases sitting between them. The CDR3 DNA sequence: TGTGCCTGGAGTGCCGGGAATGAGCAGTTCTTC. Translating it yields CAWSAGNEQFF.

V is TRBV6-5 and J is TRBJ1-2, with TRBD1 as a possible D gene (6 bases). Trimming left V 2 bases short and J 10 bases short, with 20 bases between. Germline loops: CDR1 MNHEY, CDR2 SVGAGI. The CDR3 is 15 residues long. The CDR3 DNA reads TGTGCCAGCAGTTACACCACCAGGGGAGCCGAGGACTACACCTTC. This encodes CASSYTTRGAEDYTF.

This chain connects TRBV6-5 to TRBJ1-1; 8 bases match TRBD1. The CDR3 is 14 residues long. Germline CDR1 is MNHEY and CDR2 is SVGAGI. With 6 bases clipped from V and 4 bases from J, the junction kept 7 bases outside the gene matches. CDR3 sequence (DNA): TGTGCCAGCAGCATGACAGGGGTATTCACTGAAGCTTTCTTT. Translated, it gives CASSMTGVFTEAFF.

V gene TRBV28 combines with J gene TRBJ1-2; tentative D call: TRBD1 (5 bases). The CDR3 runs to 16 residues. V was clipped by 6 bases and J by 2 bases, with 19 bases between them. Germline values: CDR1 MDHEN, CDR2 SYDVKM. CDR3 amino acids: CASRGGDAGQNYGYTF. The CDR3 DNA sequence: TGTGCCAGCAGGGGGGGGGATGCCGGGCAGAACTATGGCTACACCTTC.

The CDR3 DNA reads as TGTGCCAGCAGCACCTCGGGACAGGGAGGAAACACTGAAGCTTTCTTT. This codes for CASSTSGQGGNTEAFF. The rearrangement joins TRBV9 to TRBJ1-1, with 9 bases aligning to TRBD1. From germline, CDR1 is SGDLS and CDR2 YYNGEE. After removal of 4 bases from V and 2 bases from J, the junction contained 9 bases not matched to a gene. CDR3 length: 16 amino acids.